The 18 T cell receptor beta chains presented below share a single source sample, sequenced in a study of graft-versus-host responses after intestinal transplantation. No antigen is known for these receptors. Only in-frame clones appear in the TCRdb table, and some are missing; sequencing was by immunoSEQ multiplex PCR. In the table there are about 90,000 clones, approximately 90% of which are singletons. The sequencing used unstimulated CD4+ T cells sorted from spleen or lymph node cells, collected before transplant. The receptors originated from a human donor who was the organ donor for an intestinal transplant.

The chain uses TRBV7-3 and TRBJ2-3; maybe TRBD2 (5 bases). This CDR3 spans 15 amino acids. Trimming took off 1 base at V and 6 bases at J, with 14 bases between the two ends. Germline V lookup: CDR1 SGHTA, CDR2 FQGTGA. DNA of the CDR3: TGTGCCAGCAGCTTAAGGACTCTACTGTCGGATACGCAGTATTTT. This gives the protein CASSLRTLLSDTQYF.

V gene TRBV2 combines with J gene TRBJ2-6, with D maybe TRBD2 (5 bases). Germline lookup yields CDR1 SNHLY and CDR2 FYNNEI. This CDR3 spans 17 amino acids. V lost 3 bases, J lost 2 bases, and 14 bases lay in between. The CDR3 loop is CASSDYRTRPGANVLTF. DNA of the CDR3: TGTGCCAGCAGTGACTACCGCACTAGGCCTGGGGCCAACGTCCTGACTTTC.

This clone appeared a single time. V usage is TRBV30 and J usage is TRBJ1-2; D is undetermined. The V end was cut by 0 bases, the J end by 1 base, with 12 bases between. The CDR3 is made up of 15 amino acids. Germline V gives CDR1 GTSNPN, CDR2 SVGIG (reference sequence). CDR3 sequence (DNA): TGTGCCTGGAGTGTATTTTCCAGTTATAACTATGGCTACACCTTC. Protein: CAWSVFSSYNYGYTF.

The V and J genes are TRBV28 and TRBJ2-7; possibly TRBD1 for D (5 bases). CDR3 length equals 10 residues. Trimming took off 10 bases at V and 2 bases at J, with 6 bases between the two ends. Germline V gene lookup returns CDR1 MDHEN and CDR2 SYDVKM. CDR3 sequence: CAIGAYEQYF. The CDR3 coding sequence is TGTGCCATAGGGGCCTACGAGCAGTACTTC.

The J gene is TRBJ1-1, the V gene TRBV4-3; 12 bases agree with TRBD1. The J segment lost 6 bases and the V segment lost 4 bases, leaving 9 bases of the junction unmatched. The CDR3 spans 16 residues. CDR1 is LGHNA and CDR2 is YSLEER in the germline V gene. CDR3 amino acids: CASSRTGTGGRAEAFF. The CDR3 coding sequence is TGCGCCAGCAGCCGCACCGGGACAGGGGGCAGGGCTGAAGCTTTCTTT.

This sequence joins TRBV7-3 and TRBJ2-3; D is uncertain. Germline values: CDR1 SGHTA, CDR2 FQGTGA. V was clipped by 2 bases and J by 1 base, with 4 bases between them. The CDR3 length is 13 residues. CDR3 coding DNA: TGTGCCAGCAGCTTAGAGGGCACAGATACGCAGTATTTT. Amino acid sequence: CASSLEGTDTQYF. The variable domain in full, with the rest retrieved from reference TRBV7-3 and TRBJ2-3, is GAGVSQTPSNKVTEKGKYVELRCDPISGHTALYWYRQSLGQGPEFLIYFQGTGAADDSGLPNDRFFAVRPEGSVSTLKIQRTERGDSAVYLCASSLEGTDTQYFGPGTRLTVL.

This chain uses TRBV4-3 with TRBJ2-1, with a possible D match to TRBD2 (5 bases). CDR1 is LGHNA and CDR2 is YSLEER in the germline V gene. There are 15 residues in the CDR3. V was cut by 4 bases and J by 4 bases, with 14 bases left in between. In nucleotides, the CDR3 is TGCGCCAGCAGCCCGCTGGGGAGCCCATACAATGAGCAGTTCTTC. Its translation is CASSPLGSPYNEQFF.

The rearrangement joins TRBV7-3 to TRBJ1-1; the D is unclear. The CDR3 length is 15 residues. V dropped 1 base and J dropped 0 bases, with 9 bases sitting between them. The germline gives CDR1 SGHTA, CDR2 FQGTGA. CDR3 protein: CASSLNGRVNTEAFF. The CDR3 DNA reads TGTGCCAGCAGCTTAAACGGTCGGGTGAACACTGAAGCTTTCTTT.

The chain recombines TRBV9 with TRBJ2-3; perhaps TRBD2 as D (6 bases). V was shortened by 0 bases and J by 1 base, with 9 bases between the two germline ends. CDR3 length equals 15 residues. Germline CDR1 reads SGDLS; CDR2 reads YYNGEE. The CDR3 bases are TGTGCCAGCAGCGTAGTGGGGACTGGCACAGATACGCAGTATTTT. Encoded protein: CASSVVGTGTDTQYF.

This rearrangement joins TRBV30 to TRBJ1-6, with D perhaps TRBD1 (6 bases). The ends were cut back, 0 bases at V and 7 bases at J, with 10 bases in the middle. CDR1 is GTSNPN and CDR2 is SVGIG in the germline V gene (reference sequence). The CDR3 extends over 14 amino acids. CDR3 sequence (DNA): TGTGCCTGGAGTGTTCGGGGGGCGAATTCACCCCTCCACTTT. Protein: CAWSVRGANSPLHF.

The chain couples TRBV29-1 to TRBJ1-1; 8 bases fit TRBD1. Trimming removed 7 bases from V and 0 bases from J; junction bases left unmatched: 1. The CDR3 covers 12 residues. The germline gives CDR1 SQVTM, CDR2 ANQGSEA. CDR3 protein: CSGGQVNTEAFF. The CDR3 region has the DNA TGCAGCGGGGGACAGGTGAACACTGAAGCTTTCTTT. Full variable domain (missing parts from reference TRBV29-1 and TRBJ1-1): SAVISQKPSRDICQRGTSLTIQCQVDSQVTMMFWYRQQPGQSLTLIATANQGSEATYESGFVIDKFPISRPNLTFSTLTVSNMSPEDSSIYLCSGGQVNTEAFFGQGTRLTVV.

This rearrangement joins TRBV5-5 to TRBJ2-5; D unclear. Looked up from germline, CDR1 is SGHKS and CDR2 is YYEKEE (reference sequence). Deletions cut 4 bases from V and 5 bases from J, with 9 bases between. The CDR3 covers 12 residues. Here the CDR3 DNA reads TGTGCCAGCAGCCAGGCTGGGGAGACCCAGTACTTC. Translated, it gives CASSQAGETQYF.

The chain couples TRBV19 to TRBJ2-1, with D possibly matching TRBD2 (6 bases). The germline V gene has CDR1 LNHDA and CDR2 SQIVND (reference sequence). CDR3 length equals 17 residues. V was shortened by 0 bases and J by 4 bases, with 16 bases between the two germline ends. CDR3 coding DNA: TGTGCCAGTAGTATAGATCACGGGGGAGGAAGGTACAATGAGCAGTTCTTC. Residues: CASSIDHGGGRYNEQFF. The variable domain in full, with the rest retrieved from reference TRBV19 and TRBJ2-1, is DGGITQSPKYLFRKEGQNVTLSCEQNLNHDAMYWYRQDPGQGLRLIYYSQIVNDFQKGDIAEGYSVSREKKESFPLTVTSAQKNPTAFYLCASSIDHGGGRYNEQFFGPGTRLTVL.

Only a few counts were recorded for this clone. This chain joins TRBV30 and TRBJ1-6; TRBD1 might be the D (6 bases). Trimming removed 2 bases at V and 8 bases at J, with 19 bases between. Germline lookup yields CDR1 GTSNPN and CDR2 SVGIG (reference sequence). The CDR3 length is 16 residues. The CDR3 region has the DNA TGTGCCTGGAGTACCGACAGGCCATCTATCTATTCACCCCTCCACTTT. It codes for CAWSTDRPSIYSPLHF. Complete variable domain (other parts from reference TRBV30 and TRBJ1-6): SQTIHQWPATLVQPVGSPLSLECTVEGTSNPNLYWYRQAAGRGLQLLFYSVGIGQISSEVPQNLSASRPQDRQFILSSKKLLLSDSGFYLCAWSTDRPSIYSPLHFGNGTRLTVT.

The rearrangement uses TRBV5-4 and TRBJ2-5; D might be TRBD2 (6 bases). The ends were cut back, 2 bases at V and 5 bases at J, with 13 bases in the middle. This CDR3 region has 14 residues. The germline CDR1 and CDR2 sequences are SGHNT and YYREEE (reference sequence). CDR3 sequence: CASSFGGFGETQYF. As DNA, the CDR3 is TGTGCCAGCAGCTTTGGGGGGTTCGGGGAGACCCAGTACTTC.

The chain links TRBV18 to TRBJ2-6, with 7 bases fitting TRBD1. Germline CDR1 is KGHSH and CDR2 is LQKENI. V lost 3 bases and J lost 2; bases outside the gene matches: 4. There are 16 residues in the CDR3. The CDR3, as DNA: TGTGCCAGCTCACCGGGACAGTGGGCTGGGGCCAACGTCCTGACTTTC. This gives the protein CASSPGQWAGANVLTF. The whole variable domain, filled in from reference TRBV18 and TRBJ2-6, reads NAGVMQNPRHLVRRRGQEARLRCSPMKGHSHVYWYRQLPEEGLKFMVYLQKENIIDESGMPKERFSAEFPKEGPSILRIQQVVRGDSAAYFCASSPGQWAGANVLTFGAGSRLTVL.

The chain employs TRBV9 and TRBJ1-2; D might be TRBD1 (5 bases). The CDR3 contains 11 residues. Deletions cut 7 bases from V and 1 base from J, with 5 bases between. Germline CDR1 reads SGDLS; CDR2 reads YYNGEE. The CDR3 loop reads CASGHNYGYTF. In nucleotides, the CDR3 is TGTGCCAGCGGACATAACTATGGCTACACCTTC. The whole variable domain, remainder taken from reference TRBV9 and TRBJ1-2, is DSGVTQTPKHLITATGQRVTLRCSPRSGDLSVYWYQQSLDQGLQFLIQYYNGEERAKGNILERFSAQQFPDLHSELNLSSLELGDSALYFCASGHNYGYTFGSGTRLTVV.

The J gene is TRBJ1-3, the V gene TRBV11-1; D is unclear. This CDR3 comprises 15 residues. Trimming shortened V by 1 base and J by 0 bases, and 7 bases separated the two germline ends. Germline V gene data show CDR1 as SGHAT and CDR2 as FQDESV (reference sequence). CDR3 bases: TGTGCCAGCAGCTTAGAGCGAAACTCTGGAAACACCATATATTTT. Translating it yields CASSLERNSGNTIYF.